Listed here is a single T cell receptor beta chain. The antigen remains undetermined. This record belongs to a study of beta chain features in type 1 diabetes. Study-level findings and limits: Insertions at VDJ junctions were less frequent in type 1 diabetes patients. These patients also deleted more nucleotides at the same junctions. PCR might show a preference for shorter templates, equally across patients and controls. Shorter TCRB CDR3s, moderately but significantly so, were found in Type 1 diabetes patients in all four CD4+ subsets.

The germline gives CDR1 SGHRS, CDR2 YFSETQ. V was cut by 3 bases and J by 3 bases, with 16 bases left in between. The CDR3 runs 16 residues. The authors reverse transcribed all of the isolated RNA, so sequencing captured expressed TCRB transcripts. The assay was immunoSEQ multiplex PCR, and TCRdb's table has in-frame clones only and misses some. The sample shows 300,000 to 400,000 clones, about 13% of them seen only once. The sequence derives from a woman aged 18-29 years with type 1 diabetes. The chain employs TRBV5-1 and TRBJ2-1; weak D call: TRBD2 (5 bases). Sequenced input: naive CD4+ T cells from blood. CDR3 amino acids: CASSSRGRSDYNEQFF. CDR3 DNA sequence: TGCGCCAGCAGCTCCCGGGGTAGAAGCGACTACAATGAGCAGTTCTTC.